The 13 T cell receptor beta chains presented below share a single source sample, sequenced in a study of cytomegalovirus exposure and HLA in healthy donors. The primer mix had 60 Vbeta and 13 Jbeta primers. TCRdb's copy holds only in-frame clones and misses some; the assay was immunoSEQ multiplex PCR. The repertoire consists of 210,000 or so clones, with 77% occurring once and the leading ten covering roughly 2.5%. The source material was PBMCs. These receptors were obtained from a woman aged 55-70 years in good health and CMV-seropositive.

The V call is TRBV5-4, the J call TRBJ2-1; 8 bases map to TRBD2. J was trimmed by 9 bases and V by 0 bases; bases with no gene match: 11. CDR1 is SGHNT and CDR2 is YYREEE in the germline V gene (reference sequence). The CDR3 has 16 residues. Written as DNA, the CDR3 is TGTGCCAGCAGCTTGGGTCCGGGAGGGCCCCAGGGTGAGCAGTTCTTC. Its protein is CASSLGPGGPQGEQFF.

V is TRBV5-4 and J is TRBJ1-2; a weak D match, TRBD1 (6 bases). V gave up 4 bases and J gave up 8 bases, with 12 bases separating them. There are 12 residues in the CDR3. From germline, CDR1 is SGHNT and CDR2 YYREEE (reference sequence). The DNA of the CDR3 is TGTGCCAGCAGCCCTGACAGGTTCGGCTACACCTTC. As protein: CASSPDRFGYTF.

This clone was counted a single time. The chain uses TRBV10-1 and TRBJ2-1, with 13 positions matching TRBD2. CDR1 WNHNN and CDR2 SYGVQD come from the germline V gene (reference sequence). Trimming took 2 bases from V and 8 from J; bases not matched to a gene: 9. The CDR3 runs to 17 residues. For the CDR3, the DNA is TGCGCCAGCAGTGAGACCGGACTAGCGGGAGTCGGGGATGAGCAGTTCTTC. Protein product: CASSETGLAGVGDEQFF.

This clone occurred a few times. The genes are TRBV29-1 and TRBJ1-6; 7 bases align to TRBD1. This CDR3 has 13 amino acids. The germline V gene encodes CDR1 SQVTM and CDR2 ANQGSEA. V lost 7 bases and J lost 7; bases outside the gene matches: 7. In nucleotides, the CDR3 is TGCAGCGGCAGACAGGGTCTAAATTCACCCCTCCACTTT. This encodes CSGRQGLNSPLHF.

The table lists this clone with a count of one. This chain uses TRBV30 with TRBJ2-6; no clear D gene. Looked up from germline, CDR1 is GTSNPN and CDR2 is SVGIG (reference sequence). CDR3 size: 13 residues. Trimming stripped 3 bases from V and 2 bases from J, with 5 bases between. The CDR3 loop is CAWSLTGANVLTF. In DNA form, the CDR3 reads TGTGCCTGGAGCTTAACTGGGGCCAACGTCCTGACTTTC.

The chain has TRBV27 and TRBJ2-5; TRBD1 agrees at 8 bases. Germline CDR1 reads MNHEY; CDR2 reads SMNVEV (reference sequence). J was trimmed by 2 bases and V by 5 bases; bases with no gene match: 7. The CDR3 has 15 residues. CDR3 sequence reads: CASSPWTGLQETQYF. The DNA for the CDR3 is TGTGCCAGCAGTCCCTGGACAGGGCTACAAGAGACCCAGTACTTC.

The rearrangement uses TRBV6-6 and TRBJ2-7, with D possibly matching TRBD1 (5 bases). V was shortened by 5 bases and J by 4 bases, with 15 bases between the two germline ends. In germline, CDR1 is MNHNY, CDR2 SVGAGI (reference sequence). The CDR3 consists of 14 residues. Written as DNA, the CDR3 is TGTGCCAGCAGTCCCGGGTGGGGCGGATACGAGCAGTACTTC. Protein: CASSPGWGGYEQYF.

V gene TRBV5-6 combines with J gene TRBJ2-5, with 8 bases identical to TRBD1. The length of the CDR3 is 13 residues. Losses at the gene ends were 2 bases for V and 4 bases for J; bases not matched to a gene: 1. Per the germline V gene, CDR1 is SGHDT and CDR2 is YYEEEE. The CDR3: CASSLTGGETQYF. In nucleotides, the CDR3 is TGTGCCAGCAGCTTAACAGGGGGAGAGACCCAGTACTTC.

V and J are TRBV5-5 and TRBJ1-2; 7 nucleotides match TRBD1. Trimming cost V 4 bases and J 1 base; bases outside gene matches: 4. Germline values: CDR1 SGHKS, CDR2 YYEKEE (reference sequence). The CDR3 loop spans 14 amino acids. CDR3 loop: CASSQQGFNYGYTF. Here the CDR3 DNA reads TGTGCCAGCAGCCAACAGGGGTTTAACTATGGCTACACCTTC.

The rearrangement joins TRBV30 to TRBJ1-5; D ambiguous. Germline values: CDR1 GTSNPN, CDR2 SVGIG (reference sequence). CDR3 size: 13 residues. V was cut by 1 base and J by 7 bases, with 11 bases left in between. The CDR3 region is CAWSALAGQPQHF. CDR3 DNA sequence: TGTGCCTGGAGTGCCCTGGCTGGCCAGCCCCAGCATTTT.

V usage is TRBV6-1 and J usage is TRBJ2-1; TRBD1 agrees at 7 bases. This CDR3 spans 15 amino acids. V shed 4 bases, J shed 7 bases, and the junction held 10 bases outside the gene matches. Germline assignment: CDR1 MNHNS and CDR2 SASEGT. CDR3 DNA sequence: TGTGCCAGCAGTGTTGACAGGGCCACTGGAAATGAGCAGTTCTTC. Encoded protein: CASSVDRATGNEQFF.

J is TRBJ1-4 and V is TRBV6-1; D unclear. Trimming took off 1 base at V and 8 bases at J, with 11 bases between the two ends. Germline V gene data show CDR1 as MNHNS and CDR2 as SASEGT. The CDR3 has 14 residues. The CDR3 DNA reads TGTGCCAGCAGTGAAGACCTCAGAAAAGAAAAACTGTTTTTT. Protein sequence: CASSEDLRKEKLFF.

The J gene is TRBJ2-1, the V gene TRBV5-6; TRBD2 matches at 11 bases. The CDR3 is 19 amino acids. V was clipped by 2 bases and J by 0 bases; unmatched bases: 10. Germline CDR1 and CDR2: SGHDT and YYEEEE. Written as DNA, the CDR3 is TGTGCCAGCAGCTTATATCGACTAGCGGGGAGGTTCTCCTACAATGAGCAGTTCTTC. It codes for CASSLYRLAGRFSYNEQFF.